Below, one TCR beta chain is given with its context. Its antigen is not known. The data belong to a study of T cell responses to AZD1222 COVID-19 vaccine. Findings of the study overall: Donors in the cohort were predominantly white British and more often female, and clonal diversity was possibly underestimated.

Second doses were pooled across both intervals (about 4 or about 12 weeks). Sequencing used immunoSEQ multiplex PCR; TCRdb keeps in-frame clones, though not all of them. This sample has some 130,000 clones, with roughly 91% found just once. V was pared by 6 bases and J by 0 bases, with 15 bases between. Germline values: CDR1 SGHKS, CDR2 YYEKEE (reference sequence). The CDR3 extends over 15 amino acids. This sequence originates from an adult who received the AZD1222 COVID-19 vaccine. This sequence joins TRBV5-5 and TRBJ1-1, with D perhaps matching TRBD1 (6 bases). This material consisted of peripheral blood, taken 28 days after the second AZD1222 dose. The CDR3 nucleotides read TGTGCCAGCAACCCTAGACAGGCCATGAACACTGAAGCTTTCTTT. It translates to CASNPRQAMNTEAFF.